This T cell receptor beta chain was sequenced for a study of cytomegalovirus exposure and HLA in healthy donors. V gave up 4 bases and J gave up 0 bases, with 14 bases separating them. There are 16 residues in the CDR3. CDR1 and CDR2 (germline): SGDLS, YYNGEE. Amplification used 60 Vbeta primers and 13 Jbeta primers. Clones were sequenced by immunoSEQ multiplex PCR, and TCRdb holds only the in-frame ones, with some missing. The sample holds about 76,000 clones, around 80% seen once. The sequence derives from a male donor in good health and CMV-seropositive. The rearrangement joins TRBV9 to TRBJ2-1; possibly TRBD2 for D (5 bases). The sequencing input was PBMCs. CDR3 nucleotide sequence: TGTGCCAGCAGCCCTCGCCGAGGGCGCTCCTACAATGAGCAGTTCTTC. It translates to CASSPRRGRSYNEQFF.